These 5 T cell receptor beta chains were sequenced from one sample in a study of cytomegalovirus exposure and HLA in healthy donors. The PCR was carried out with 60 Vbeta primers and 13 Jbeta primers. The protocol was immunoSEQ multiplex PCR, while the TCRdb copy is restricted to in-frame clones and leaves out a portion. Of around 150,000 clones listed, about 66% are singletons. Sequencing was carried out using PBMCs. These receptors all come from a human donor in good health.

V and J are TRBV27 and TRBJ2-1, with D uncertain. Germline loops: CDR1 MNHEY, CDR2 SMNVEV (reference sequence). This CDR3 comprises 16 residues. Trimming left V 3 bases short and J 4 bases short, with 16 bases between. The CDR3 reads CASSFISPGFYNEQFF. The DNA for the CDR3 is TGTGCCAGCAGTTTCATCAGCCCAGGTTTTTACAATGAGCAGTTCTTC.

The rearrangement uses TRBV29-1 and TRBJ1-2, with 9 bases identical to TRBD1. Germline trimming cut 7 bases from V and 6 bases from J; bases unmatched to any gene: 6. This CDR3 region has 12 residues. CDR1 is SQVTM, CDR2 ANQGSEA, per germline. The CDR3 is CSAPQGADGYTF. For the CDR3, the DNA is TGCAGCGCCCCACAGGGGGCGGATGGCTACACCTTC.

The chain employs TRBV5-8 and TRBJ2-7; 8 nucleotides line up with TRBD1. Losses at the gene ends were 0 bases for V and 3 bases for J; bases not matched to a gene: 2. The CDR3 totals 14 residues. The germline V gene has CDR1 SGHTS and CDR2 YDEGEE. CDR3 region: CASSLGTGFYEQYF. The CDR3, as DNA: TGTGCCAGCAGCTTGGGGACAGGGTTCTACGAGCAGTACTTC.

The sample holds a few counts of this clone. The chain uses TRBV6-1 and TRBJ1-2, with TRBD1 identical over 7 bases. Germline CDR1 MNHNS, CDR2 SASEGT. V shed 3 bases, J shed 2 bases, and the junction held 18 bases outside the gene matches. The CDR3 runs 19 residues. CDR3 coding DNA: TGTGCCAGCAGTGAGTTCGACAGGGACCCACAGGGAACCAACTATGGCTACACCTTC. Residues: CASSEFDRDPQGTNYGYTF.

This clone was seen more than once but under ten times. The CDR3 loop reads CASRTQGRTNEKLFF. The CDR3 DNA reads TGTGCCAGTAGGACACAGGGGAGGACTAATGAAAAACTGTTTTTT. The chain recombines TRBV19 with TRBJ1-4, with 7 bases that match TRBD1. Trimming at V came to 6 bases and at J to 2 bases, leaving 6 bases not matched to a gene. This CDR3 contains 15 residues. Germline CDR1 is LNHDA and CDR2 is SQIVND (reference sequence).